This T cell receptor beta chain was observed in a study of T cell responses to AZD1222 COVID-19 vaccine. This clone was recorded a few times. Its antigen remains unknown. Generated by immunoSEQ multiplex PCR, the TCRdb table keeps only in-frame clones and is missing some. The sample includes under 200,000 clones, more than 75% of them seen just once. Trimming took 5 bases from V and 3 from J, leaving 8 bases between them. Germline V gene sequence: CDR1 SGHTA, CDR2 FQGNSA. The CDR3 is 12 amino acids. General study findings and limits: Close to half of spike-specific TCRs reportedly recognize unmutated variant regions.

The chain combines TRBV7-2 with TRBJ2-7; D is undetermined. The origin of this receptor is an adult who received the AZD1222 COVID-19 vaccine. This specimen consisted of peripheral blood, obtained 28 days after the second AZD1222 dose. Here the CDR3 reads CASSPTHYEQYF. CDR3 sequence (DNA): TGTGCCAGCAGCCCAACCCACTACGAGCAGTACTTC.